The 10 T cell receptor beta chains given below trace back to one sample, sequenced in a study of identifying expanded T cells in peripheral blood. Profiled with immunoSEQ multiplex PCR; TCRdb holds only in-frame clones, not every one. The data contain about 120,000 clones, over 65% of them singletons. The sample consisted of blood. The receptors originated from a person between 18 and 69 years old in good health.

The chain recombines TRBV5-6 with TRBJ2-7, with D possibly being TRBD1 (5 bases). V dropped 4 bases and J dropped 2 bases, with 13 bases sitting between them. The CDR3 is 14 residues long. In germline, CDR1 is SGHDT, CDR2 YYEEEE. CDR3 nucleotide sequence: TGTGCCAGCAGCCCACCTGACAGAACCTACGAGCAGTACTTC. Its protein is CASSPPDRTYEQYF.

This chain joins TRBV5-1 and TRBJ2-3, with D possibly matching TRBD1 (5 bases). The ends were cut back, 0 bases at V and 2 bases at J, with 7 bases in the middle. Germline V gene sequence: CDR1 SGHRS, CDR2 YFSETQ. The CDR3 extends over 14 amino acids. The CDR3 nucleotides read TGCGCCAGCAGCTTGGACAGGTCCACAGATACGCAGTATTTT. Residues: CASSLDRSTDTQYF.

The rearrangement uses TRBV7-2 and TRBJ2-7, with TRBD2 matching 8 bases. The CDR3 has 14 residues. Germline CDR1 reads SGHTA; CDR2 reads FQGNSA. V trimming: 7 bases; J trimming: 5 bases; junction bases outside the gene matches: 10. This CDR3 is CASNTAGGMNEQYF. DNA for the CDR3: TGTGCCAGCAATACGGCGGGGGGAATGAACGAGCAGTACTTC.

The chain is built from TRBV13 and TRBJ2-2, with TRBD1 matching 7 bases. V lost 5 bases to trimming and J lost 4 bases; unmatched junction nucleotides: 4. CDR3 length: 14 amino acids. Germline values: CDR1 PRHDT, CDR2 FYEKMQ (reference sequence). The CDR3 reads CASSLDRVTGELFF. CDR3 in DNA: TGTGCCAGCAGCCTAGACAGGGTCACCGGGGAGCTGTTTTTT. Variable domain in full (rest from reference TRBV13 and TRBJ2-2): AAGVIQSPRHLIKEKRETATLKCYPIPRHDTVYWYQQGPGQDPQFLISFYEKMQSDKGSIPDRFSAQQFSDYHSELNMSSLELGDSALYFCASSLDRVTGELFFGEGSRLTVL.

This sequence joins TRBV6-5 and TRBJ1-3, with D perhaps matching TRBD1 (5 bases). This CDR3 is built from 14 residues. The germline V gene has CDR1 MNHEY and CDR2 SVGAGI. Trimming cost V 6 bases and J 1 base, with 10 bases left between them. CDR3 DNA: TGTGCCAGCAGCGCGGGGGGGTCTGGAAACACCATATATTTT. This translates into CASSAGGSGNTIYF.

The chain joins TRBV6-1 to TRBJ2-6; D is unclear. The V and J ends lost 7 bases and 1 base respectively, with 11 bases between them. Germline CDR1 reads MNHNS; CDR2 reads SASEGT. This CDR3 is built from 15 residues. The CDR3 DNA reads TGTGCCAGCACCCTCCTCGGGTCTGGGGCCAACGTCCTGACTTTC. Its translation is CASTLLGSGANVLTF.

A single count supports this clone. J is TRBJ1-1 and V is TRBV4-3; TRBD1 might be the D (6 bases). Trimming took 4 bases from V and 4 from J, leaving 10 bases between them. The germline V gene has CDR1 LGHNA and CDR2 YSLEER. The CDR3 spans 13 residues. The CDR3 DNA follows: TGCGCCAGCAGCCTTGGAGGGGGCACTGAAGCTTTCTTT. Protein sequence: CASSLGGGTEAFF.

V and J are TRBV5-1 and TRBJ2-3; TRBD2 matches 9 bases. Looked up from germline, CDR1 is SGHRS and CDR2 is YFSETQ. V lost 0 bases and J lost 4; bases outside the gene matches: 3. The CDR3 is 15 amino acids. CDR3 coding DNA: TGCGCCAGCAGCTTGGTCGGCGGGGGGGCAGATACGCAGTATTTT. It specifies CASSLVGGGADTQYF.

The V and J genes are TRBV5-1 and TRBJ2-1, with TRBD2 matching 14 bases. V lost 4 bases, J lost 1 base, and 10 bases stayed unmatched. This CDR3 spans 19 amino acids. Germline V gives CDR1 SGHRS, CDR2 YFSETQ. The CDR3 sequence is CASSPWTSGGTLSYNEQFF. The CDR3 DNA reads as TGCGCCAGCAGCCCCTGGACTAGCGGGGGGACCCTATCCTACAATGAGCAGTTCTTC.

This chain uses TRBV9 with TRBJ2-2; D gene uncertain. V lost 1 base and J 0 bases, leaving 13 bases between the germline ends. The CDR3 runs to 17 residues. Looked up from germline, CDR1 is SGDLS and CDR2 is YYNGEE. The CDR3 sequence: CASSVPLHTSNTGELFF. CDR3 coding DNA: TGTGCCAGCAGCGTACCTCTTCACACGTCGAACACCGGGGAGCTGTTTTTT. The whole variable domain, filled in from reference TRBV9 and TRBJ2-2, reads DSGVTQTPKHLITATGQRVTLRCSPRSGDLSVYWYQQSLDQGLQFLIQYYNGEERAKGNILERFSAQQFPDLHSELNLSSLELGDSALYFCASSVPLHTSNTGELFFGEGSRLTVL.